Following are 7 T cell receptor beta chains from one sample sequenced in a study of T cell responses to AZD1222 COVID-19 vaccine. Clones were read by immunoSEQ multiplex PCR, and TCRdb kept only the in-frame ones, dropping some. There are over 140,000 clones in the sample; almost 95% occur only once, and 3.6% lies in the top ten. The sample in question was peripheral blood, obtained 28 days after the second AZD1222 dose. The receptors were gathered from an adult who received the AZD1222 COVID-19 vaccine.

The chain joins TRBV7-2 to TRBJ1-5, with 7 bases matching TRBD1. The CDR3 has 15 residues. V dropped 5 bases and J dropped 7; count of bases not matched to a gene: 11. Per the germline V gene, CDR1 is SGHTA and CDR2 is FQGNSA. The CDR3 bases are TGTGCCAGCAGCCTAGGTCAGGGACAGAGCCAGCCCCAGCATTTT. It specifies CASSLGQGQSQPQHF.

This sequence joins TRBV29-1 and TRBJ2-2; 9 bases fit TRBD1. V shed 6 bases, J shed 3 bases, and the junction held 2 bases outside the gene matches. Germline V gene data show CDR1 as SQVTM and CDR2 as ANQGSEA. The CDR3 sequence is 13 residues long. Here the CDR3 reads CSVWTGDTGELFF. The CDR3 nucleotides are TGCAGCGTATGGACAGGGGACACCGGGGAGCTGTTTTTT.

The chain links TRBV7-2 to TRBJ2-5; D remains unclear. The V end lost 5 bases, the J end lost 5 bases, and 15 bases lay between the germline ends. The germline V gene encodes CDR1 SGHTA and CDR2 FQGNSA. The CDR3 runs 14 residues. Here the CDR3 DNA reads TGTGCCAGCAGCCTTCAGACCGGGCAGGAGACCCAGTACTTC. It is translated as CASSLQTGQETQYF.

V and J are TRBV28 and TRBJ2-7; no clear D. The V end was cut by 7 bases, the J end by 2 bases, with 6 bases between. CDR3 length equals 11 residues. Germline lookup yields CDR1 MDHEN and CDR2 SYDVKM. The CDR3 loop is CASTTAYEQYF. In nucleotides, the CDR3 is TGTGCCAGCACAACGGCCTACGAGCAGTACTTC. Full variable domain (remainder filled in from reference TRBV28 and TRBJ2-7): DVKVTQSSRYLVKRTGEKVFLECVQDMDHENMFWYRQDPGLGLRLIYFSYDVKMKEKGDIPEGYSVSREKKERFSLILESASTNQTSMYLCASTTAYEQYFGPGTRLTVT.

The chain joins TRBV29-1 to TRBJ2-7, with 8 nucleotides matching TRBD2. V lost 5 bases, J lost 1 base, and 7 bases stayed unmatched. CDR3 length equals 14 residues. Germline V gene sequence: CDR1 SQVTM, CDR2 ANQGSEA. The CDR3 region is CSVTGTRASYEQYF. Here the CDR3 DNA reads TGCAGCGTTACCGGGACTAGGGCATCCTACGAGCAGTACTTC.

The chain employs TRBV5-5 and TRBJ2-3; D is possibly TRBD1 or TRBD2 (5 bases each). V was trimmed by 4 bases and J by 0 bases, leaving 9 bases between them. Per the germline V gene, CDR1 is SGHKS and CDR2 is YYEKEE (reference sequence). This CDR3 is built from 14 residues. Written as DNA, the CDR3 is TGTGCCAGCAGCGGGACCGGTAGCACAGATACGCAGTATTTT. Residues: CASSGTGSTDTQYF.

V gene TRBV28 combines with J gene TRBJ2-2, with 8 bases matching TRBD1. With 8 bases clipped from V and 4 bases from J, the junction kept 15 bases outside the gene matches. Germline CDR1 is MDHEN and CDR2 is SYDVKM. There are 17 residues in the CDR3. CDR3 sequence: CASDGPPGTGATGELFF. The CDR3 bases are TGTGCCAGCGACGGGCCCCCCGGGACAGGCGCCACCGGGGAGCTGTTTTTT.